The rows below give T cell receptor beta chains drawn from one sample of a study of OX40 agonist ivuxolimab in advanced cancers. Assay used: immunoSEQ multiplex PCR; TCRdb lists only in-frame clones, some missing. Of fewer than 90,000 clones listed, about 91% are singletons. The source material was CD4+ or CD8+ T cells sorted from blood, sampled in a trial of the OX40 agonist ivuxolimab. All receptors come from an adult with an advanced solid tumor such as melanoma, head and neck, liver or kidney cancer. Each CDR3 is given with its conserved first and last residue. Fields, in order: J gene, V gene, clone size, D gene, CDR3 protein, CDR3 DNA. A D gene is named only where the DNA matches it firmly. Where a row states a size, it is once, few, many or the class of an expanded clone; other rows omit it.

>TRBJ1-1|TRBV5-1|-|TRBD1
CASSYGNRGTEAFF
TGCGCCAGCAGCTACGGGAACAGGGGCACTGAAGCTTTCTTT
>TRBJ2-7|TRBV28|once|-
CASYAGQGTTRPYEQYF
TGTGCCAGCTACGCGGGGCAGGGAACTACTCGCCCCTACGAGCAGTACTTC
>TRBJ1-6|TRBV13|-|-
CASREKGGNSPLHF
TGTGCCAGCAGGGAAAAGGGGGGGAATTCACCCCTCCACTTT
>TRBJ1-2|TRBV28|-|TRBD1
CASRLQGQERRGYTF
TGTGCCAGCAGACTCCAAGGACAGGAAAGAAGGGGCTACACCTTC
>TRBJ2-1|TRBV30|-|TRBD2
CAWTSGRAPFF
TGTGCCTGGACTAGCGGGAGGGCCCCGTTCTTC
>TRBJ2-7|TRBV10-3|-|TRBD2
CAISESSGRAGEQYF
TGTGCCATCAGTGAGTCTAGCGGGAGAGCCGGCGAGCAGTACTTC
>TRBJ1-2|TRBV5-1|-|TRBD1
CASSRTGSANYGYTF
TGCGCCAGCAGCCGGACAGGATCTGCTAACTATGGCTACACCTTC
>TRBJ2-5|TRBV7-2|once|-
CASSLVYRVRSQETQYF
TGTGCCAGCAGCTTAGTCTACCGGGTGAGGAGCCAAGAGACCCAGTACTTC
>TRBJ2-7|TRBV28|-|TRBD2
CASSLSGTSLYEQYF
TGTGCCAGCAGTTTATCCGGGACTAGCCTCTACGAGCAGTACTTC
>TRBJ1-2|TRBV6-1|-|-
CASSDLGGLSGYTF
TGTGCCAGCAGTGATCTGGGGGGGCTATCTGGCTACACCTTC
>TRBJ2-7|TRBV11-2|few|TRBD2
CASSLGYSAGGMGEQYF
TGTGCCAGCAGCTTAGGGTACTCGGCGGGAGGGATGGGCGAGCAGTACTTC
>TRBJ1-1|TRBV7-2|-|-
CASSYRRGETEAFF
TGTGCCAGCAGCTACCGACGGGGGGAAACTGAAGCTTTCTTT
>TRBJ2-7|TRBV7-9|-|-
CASSSTGPSVREQYF
TGTGCCAGCAGCTCTACCGGCCCCTCCGTCCGCGAGCAGTACTTC
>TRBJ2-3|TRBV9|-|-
CASSARGQGPDTQYF
TGTGCCAGCAGCGCCCGTGGGCAGGGTCCAGATACGCAGTATTTT
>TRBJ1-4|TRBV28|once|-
CASSSGQVNEKLFF
TGTGCCAGCAGTTCTGGACAAGTTAATGAAAAACTGTTTTTT
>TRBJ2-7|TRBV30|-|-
CASGVAYEQYF
TGTGCTTCAGGGGTTGCATACGAGCAGTACTTC
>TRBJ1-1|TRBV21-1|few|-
CATARRGRSTEAFF
TGTGCCACCGCTCGGAGGGGACGTTCGACTGAAGCTTTCTTT
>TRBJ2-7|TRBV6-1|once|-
CASRARESYEQYF
TGTGCCAGCAGGGCCCGGGAGTCCTACGAGCAGTACTTC
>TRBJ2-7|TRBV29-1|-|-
CSVDEGGYEQYF
TGCAGCGTCGACGAAGGGGGCTACGAGCAGTACTTC
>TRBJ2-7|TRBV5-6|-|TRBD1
CASSPEGQGSRSYEQYF
TGTGCCAGCAGCCCGGAGGGACAGGGAAGTCGGAGCTACGAGCAGTACTTC
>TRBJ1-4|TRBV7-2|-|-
CASSLGRVWNEKLFF
TGTGCCAGCAGCTTAGGACGGGTGTGGAATGAAAAACTGTTTTTT
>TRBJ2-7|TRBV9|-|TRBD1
CASSVGQGLSYEQYF
TGTGCCAGCAGCGTAGGACAGGGGTTATCCTACGAGCAGTACTTC
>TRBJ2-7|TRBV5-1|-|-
CASSPDELGHEQYF
TGCGCCAGCAGCCCCGACGAGCTGGGGCACGAGCAGTACTTC
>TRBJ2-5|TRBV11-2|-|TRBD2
CASSRAMGGTAQETQYF
TGTGCCAGCAGCCGAGCGATGGGGGGGACGGCCCAAGAGACCCAGTACTTC
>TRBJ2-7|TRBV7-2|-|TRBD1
CASVESGTGPYEQYF
TGTGCCAGCGTAGAATCCGGGACAGGGCCCTACGAGCAGTACTTC
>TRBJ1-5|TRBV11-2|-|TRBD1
CASSWGTGGRSNQPQHF
TGTGCCAGCAGCTGGGGCACAGGGGGTAGGAGCAATCAGCCCCAGCATTTT
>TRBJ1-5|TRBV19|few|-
CASSGGSSNQPQHF
TGTGCCAGTAGTGGGGGTTCTAGCAATCAGCCCCAGCATTTT
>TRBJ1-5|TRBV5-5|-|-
CASSLGQTGQPQHF
TGTGCCAGCAGCTTAGGACAAACTGGGCAGCCCCAGCATTTT
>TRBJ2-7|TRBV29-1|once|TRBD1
CSSDRVNEQYF
TGCAGCTCGGACAGGGTGAACGAGCAGTACTTC
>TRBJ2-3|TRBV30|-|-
CAWKRGNTDTQYF
TGTGCCTGGAAACGAGGTAACACAGATACGCAGTATTTT
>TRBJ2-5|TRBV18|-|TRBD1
CASSGQRIETQYF
TGTGCCAGCTCGGGACAGCGAATAGAGACCCAGTACTTC
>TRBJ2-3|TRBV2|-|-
CASSEVDTQYF
TGTGCCAGCAGTGAAGTTGATACGCAGTATTTT
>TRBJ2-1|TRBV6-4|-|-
CASAREQTSYNEQFF
TGTGCCAGCGCTAGGGAACAGACCTCCTACAATGAGCAGTTCTTC
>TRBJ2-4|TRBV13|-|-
CASSPIWADRLEDIQYF
TGTGCCAGCAGCCCCATCTGGGCCGACCGCCTTGAAGACATTCAGTACTTC
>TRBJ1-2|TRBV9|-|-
CASASGSDYGYTF
TGTGCCAGCGCCTCGGGGTCCGACTATGGCTACACCTTC
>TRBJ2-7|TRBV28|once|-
CASSLAAGTYEQYF
TGTGCCAGCAGTTTAGCGGCCGGGACCTACGAGCAGTACTTC
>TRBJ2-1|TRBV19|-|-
CASSTRLEHEQFF
TGTGCCAGTAGTACTCGACTAGAGCATGAGCAGTTCTTC
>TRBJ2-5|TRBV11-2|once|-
CASSLEIETQYF
TGTGCCAGCAGCTTAGAGATCGAGACCCAGTACTTC
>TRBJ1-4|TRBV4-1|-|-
CASSQQGRTNEKLFF
TGCGCCAGCAGCCAGCAGGGGCGAACTAATGAAAAACTGTTTTTT
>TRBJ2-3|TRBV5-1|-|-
CASSRGDSTDTQYF
TGCGCCAGCAGCAGAGGAGACAGTACAGATACGCAGTATTTT
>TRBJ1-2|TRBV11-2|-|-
CASSIEADFYGYTF
TGTGCCAGCAGCATAGAAGCGGACTTCTATGGCTACACCTTC
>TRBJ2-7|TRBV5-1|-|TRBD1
CASSFDRDRGGEQYF
TGCGCCAGCAGCTTCGACCGGGACAGGGGTGGCGAGCAGTACTTC
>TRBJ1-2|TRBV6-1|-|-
CASSEAVTANYGYTF
TGTGCCAGCAGTGAAGCCGTCACGGCTAACTATGGCTACACCTTC
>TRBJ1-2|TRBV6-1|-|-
CASRQKGEANYGYTF
TGTGCCAGCAGGCAGAAGGGGGAGGCTAACTATGGCTACACCTTC
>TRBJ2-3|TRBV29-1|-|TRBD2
CSAARFGTSGSGTDTQYF
TGCAGCGCCGCCCGATTCGGGACTAGCGGGAGCGGCACAGATACGCAGTATTTT
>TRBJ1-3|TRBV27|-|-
CASSLTAGGRNTIYF
TGTGCCAGCAGCCTCACAGCGGGGGGACGAAACACCATATATTTT
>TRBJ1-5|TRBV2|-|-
CASSEWTAYNQPQHF
TGTGCCAGCAGTGAATGGACAGCCTACAATCAGCCCCAGCATTTT
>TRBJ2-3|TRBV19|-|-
CASSIIGLKDTQYF
TGTGCCAGTAGTATAATAGGGTTGAAAGATACGCAGTATTTT
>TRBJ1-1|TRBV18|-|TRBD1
CASSPPGQFEAFF
TGTGCCAGCTCACCACCGGGACAGTTCGAAGCTTTCTTT
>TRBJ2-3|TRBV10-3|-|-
CATRWGIADTQYF
TGTGCCACCCGTTGGGGGATCGCAGATACGCAGTATTTT
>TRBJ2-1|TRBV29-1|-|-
CSVARSGAGDEQFF
TGCAGCGTCGCACGGTCGGGAGCTGGGGATGAGCAGTTCTTC
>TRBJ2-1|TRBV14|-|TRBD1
CANFRQGEQFF
TGTGCCAACTTCCGACAGGGTGAGCAGTTCTTC
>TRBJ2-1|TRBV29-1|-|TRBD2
CSVEPRLARAGENEQFF
TGCAGCGTTGAACCCAGACTAGCGCGGGCCGGAGAGAATGAGCAGTTCTTC